The 32 T cell receptor beta chains below were found in one sample sequenced in a study of blood T cell repertoires in COVID-19. Assay used: immunoSEQ multiplex PCR; TCRdb lists only in-frame clones, some missing. The sample shows roughly 160,000 clones, 70% to 80% of them seen only once. The sequenced sample was PBMCs or T cells enriched from blood (not recorded which). These receptor sequences come from a woman in her seventies in a cohort exposed to, infected with or recovered from COVID-19 (not recorded which).

CDR3: CASSLETGVLAKNIQYF. The CDR3 DNA follows: TGTGCCAGCAGCTTAGAGACAGGTGTGTTGGCCAAAAACATTCAGTACTTC. The V gene is TRBV7-2, the J gene TRBJ2-4; a weak D match, TRBD1 (6 bases). In germline, CDR1 is SGHTA, CDR2 FQGNSA. V was pared by 1 base and J by 1 base, with 14 bases between. CDR3 length: 17 residues.

V gene TRBV12-3 or TRBV12-4 combines with J gene TRBJ2-1, with D possibly matching TRBD2 (6 bases). Trimming cost V 5 bases and J 10 bases, with 12 bases left between them. The CDR3 extends over 12 amino acids. CDR3 bases: TGTGCCAGCAGTCGCGGAGGGGCAGAGCAGTTCTTC. It translates to CASSRGGAEQFF.

This clone was seen a single time. J is TRBJ2-7 and V is TRBV27; possible D gene TRBD2, 5 bases. Trimming removed 6 bases at V and 2 bases at J, with 23 bases between. Germline CDR1 reads MNHEY; CDR2 reads SMNVEV (reference sequence). The CDR3 runs 17 residues. CDR3 bases: TGTGCCAGCAGCCCGTCAAGTGGGGAGAATCCAGCCTACGAGCAGTACTTC. It encodes CASSPSSGENPAYEQYF.

The rearrangement joins TRBV10-3 to TRBJ1-2, with 9 positions matching TRBD1. The CDR3 is made up of 15 amino acids. Trimming removed 4 bases from V and 7 bases from J; junction bases left unmatched: 10. Germline V gene sequence: CDR1 ENHRY, CDR2 SYGVKD. The DNA of the CDR3 is TGTGCCATCAGTGGACGACAGGGGGATGGAGGTGGCTACACCTTC. The encoded protein is CAISGRQGDGGGYTF.

This chain links TRBV28 with TRBJ1-2, with D maybe TRBD1 (6 bases). The CDR3 length is 13 residues. Germline CDR1 and CDR2: MDHEN and SYDVKM. Trimming pared 7 bases from V and 4 bases from J, leaving 13 bases between. The CDR3 loop reads CASTINRVYGYTF. CDR3 in DNA: TGTGCCAGCACCATAAACAGGGTCTATGGCTACACCTTC.

Of note for this clone: A read error may account for a junction end that differs from germline. Other nucleotide sequences from this sample produce the same CDR3. This sequence joins TRBV3-1 (or the pseudogene TRBV3-2) and TRBJ2-1, with a tentative D call TRBD2 (6 bases). Per germline, CDR1 LGHDT and CDR2 YNNKEL (reference sequence). The CDR3 sequence is 14 residues long. The CDR3 reads CASSQGAGGHEQFF. DNA for the CDR3: TGTGCCAGCAGTCAAGGGGCCGGAGGGCATGAGCAGTTCTTC.

The chain couples TRBV27 to TRBJ2-7; 8 bases are a match to TRBD2. The junction had 8 bases not matched to a gene; V was cut back by 4 bases and J by 0 bases. This CDR3 contains 16 residues. Germline assignment: CDR1 MNHEY and CDR2 SMNVEV (reference sequence). CDR3 sequence: CASSYKGAGASYEQYF. CDR3 nucleotides: TGTGCCAGCAGTTATAAGGGAGCGGGAGCCTCCTACGAGCAGTACTTC.

V is TRBV9 and J is TRBJ2-1; 10 bases are a match to TRBD2. The CDR3 consists of 16 residues. Germline CDR1 is SGDLS and CDR2 is YYNGEE. V shed 0 bases, J shed 6 bases, and the junction held 6 bases outside the gene matches. CDR3 DNA sequence: TGTGCCAGCAGCGTAGCCGCTAGCGGGAGATTCAATGAGCAGTTCTTC. It specifies CASSVAASGRFNEQFF.

This clone showed up just once. The rearrangement links TRBV27 to TRBJ1-2; the D gene is possibly TRBD1 (6 bases). CDR3 length: 16 amino acids. V was clipped by 2 bases and J by 2 bases, with 15 bases between them. Germline V gives CDR1 MNHEY, CDR2 SMNVEV (reference sequence). The CDR3 DNA reads TGTGCCAGCAGTTTAAGGGGGGGCGCAGGAAACTATGGCTACACCTTC. Translating it yields CASSLRGGAGNYGYTF.

On this clone: Other DNA sequences in this sample translate to the same CDR3. The chain has TRBV11-2 and TRBJ2-5; D unclear. The CDR3 is made up of 13 amino acids. The V and J ends lost 1 base and 3 bases respectively, with 6 bases between them. Germline-derived CDR1 and CDR2 are SGHAT and FQNNGV. For the CDR3, the DNA is TGTGCCAGCAGCTTAGGGCAGAAAGAGACCCAGTACTTC. Amino acids: CASSLGQKETQYF.

The chain is built from TRBV18 and TRBJ1-1; 9 bases are shared with TRBD1. The V gene's germline CDR1 is KGHSH and CDR2 LQKENI. This CDR3 is built from 16 residues. The V and J ends lost 3 bases and 2 bases, in that order; junction bases with no gene match: 7. The CDR3 DNA is TGTGCCAGCTCACCGTTGGACAGGGGCGTAAACACTGAAGCTTTCTTT. This translates into CASSPLDRGVNTEAFF.

V is TRBV7-6 and J is TRBJ2-1; D perhaps matches TRBD2 (5 bases). V was clipped by 1 base and J by 9 bases, with 13 bases between them. The CDR3 has 14 residues. The germline V gene has CDR1 SGHVS and CDR2 FNYEAQ. The CDR3 spells CASSLVASEGEQFF. CDR3 sequence (DNA): TGTGCCAGCAGCTTAGTGGCCTCTGAGGGTGAGCAGTTCTTC.

The chain uses TRBV9 and TRBJ2-7; 7 bases match TRBD2. The CDR3 is made up of 15 amino acids. V gave up 4 bases and J gave up 3 bases; unmatched junction bases: 10. In germline, CDR1 is SGDLS, CDR2 YYNGEE. CDR3 DNA sequence: TGTGCCAGCAGCCCTACCCCCAGCGGGGTCTACGAGCAGTACTTC. Protein sequence: CASSPTPSGVYEQYF.

The rearrangement uses TRBV7-3 and TRBJ2-1; 11 bases are shared with TRBD2. Trimming took 4 bases from V and 10 from J; bases not matched to a gene: 6. CDR3 length: 14 amino acids. Germline V gene lookup returns CDR1 SGHTA and CDR2 FQGTGA. CDR3 coding DNA: TGTGCCAGCAGCTCTCACACTAGCGGGAGAGAGCAGTTCTTC. Translated, it gives CASSSHTSGREQFF.

This clone has ten or more counts. The chain combines TRBV28 with TRBJ1-4; no clear D. In germline, CDR1 is MDHEN, CDR2 SYDVKM. CDR3 length equals 15 residues. V dropped 5 bases and J dropped 4 bases, with 14 bases sitting between them. As DNA, the CDR3 is TGTGCCAGCAGTGCCGCCGCGGCGGGTAATGAAAAACTGTTTTTT. This codes for CASSAAAAGNEKLFF. The full variable domain, with the rest looked up from reference TRBV28 and TRBJ1-4, is DVKVTQSSRYLVKRTGEKVFLECVQDMDHENMFWYRQDPGLGLRLIYFSYDVKMKEKGDIPEGYSVSREKKERFSLILESASTNQTSMYLCASSAAAAGNEKLFFGSGTQLSVL.

The rearrangement joins TRBV24-1 to TRBJ2-3, with 7 bases fitting TRBD2. This CDR3 comprises 15 residues. Germline V lookup: CDR1 KGHDR, CDR2 SFDVKD. The trim removed 5 bases at V and 6 bases at J, leaving 10 bases unmatched. CDR3 DNA sequence: TGTGCCACCAGTGCAAAAGATCGGGGGGTTGATACGCAGTATTTT. Translating gives CATSAKDRGVDTQYF.

The rearrangement joins TRBV2 to TRBJ1-5; 7 nucleotides line up with TRBD1. The germline CDR1 and CDR2 sequences are SNHLY and FYNNEI. V lost 3 bases and J lost 3; bases outside the gene matches: 8. The CDR3 covers 16 residues. The CDR3 reads CASSDIAGGINQPQHF. As DNA, the CDR3 is TGTGCCAGCAGTGACATAGCAGGGGGGATCAATCAGCCCCAGCATTTT.

This clone was seen only once. The chain is built from TRBV28 and TRBJ2-5; 10 bases align to TRBD2. V was pared by 5 bases and J by 3 bases, with 6 bases of the junction left unmatched. CDR1 and CDR2 from the germline V gene are MDHEN and SYDVKM. This CDR3 is built from 15 residues. CDR3 protein: CASSPGSGRKETQYF. CDR3 nucleotide sequence: TGTGCCAGCAGTCCGGGTAGCGGGAGGAAAGAGACCCAGTACTTC.

The chain combines TRBV5-1 with TRBJ2-5, with TRBD1 identical over 11 bases. Trimming cost V 3 bases and J 5 bases; bases outside gene matches: 6. Germline CDR1 is SGHRS and CDR2 is YFSETQ. The CDR3 runs 15 residues. The CDR3 DNA reads TGCGCCAGCAGCTGGGGGGACAGGGGGATGGAGACCCAGTACTTC. Residues: CASSWGDRGMETQYF.

V gene TRBV6-5 combines with J gene TRBJ1-6; TRBD1 is a possible D gene (6 bases). The CDR3 has 13 amino acids. V dropped 10 bases and J dropped 7 bases, with 14 bases sitting between them. Germline V gives CDR1 MNHEY, CDR2 SVGAGI. CDR3 nucleotide sequence: TGTGCCACCACAGGGCAGCAGAATTCACCCCTCCACTTT. It codes for CATTGQQNSPLHF.

V gene TRBV3-1 (or the pseudogene TRBV3-2) combines with J gene TRBJ1-5; D gene unclear. With 4 bases removed from V and 3 bases from J, the gap between germline ends came to 13 bases. The CDR3 totals 15 residues. Germline-derived CDR1 and CDR2 are LGHDT and YNNKEL (reference sequence). CDR3 loop: CASSRMAGNNQPQHF. CDR3 sequence (DNA): TGTGCCAGCAGCCGGATGGCAGGTAACAATCAGCCCCAGCATTTT.

The V call is TRBV3-1 (or the pseudogene TRBV3-2), the J call TRBJ2-1; 9 nucleotides line up with TRBD1. This CDR3 region has 12 residues. The V gene end was trimmed by 3 bases and the J gene end by 9 bases; junction bases not matched to a gene: 0. CDR1 and CDR2 (germline): LGHDT, YNNKEL (reference sequence). The CDR3 DNA reads TGTGCCAGCAGCCAGGGACAGGGTGAGCAGTTCTTC. It translates to CASSQGQGEQFF.

The chain carries TRBV7-8 and TRBJ1-6, with D possibly matching TRBD1 (6 bases). CDR1 and CDR2 (germline): SGHVS, FQNEAQ. V dropped 5 bases and J dropped 9 bases, with 20 bases sitting between them. The CDR3 runs 16 residues. CDR3 protein: CASSQGPQGQGSPLHF. CDR3 sequence (DNA): TGTGCCAGCAGCCAGGGTCCTCAGGGGCAAGGTTCACCCCTCCACTTT.

J is TRBJ1-1 and V is TRBV19, with D maybe TRBD1 (6 bases). The V gene lost 8 bases and the J gene lost 0 bases, with 13 bases spanning the gap. The CDR3 consists of 14 residues. Looked up from germline, CDR1 is LNHDA and CDR2 is SQIVND (reference sequence). This CDR3 reads CASRTVYMNTEAFF. CDR3 DNA sequence: TGTGCCAGTCGGACAGTTTACATGAACACTGAAGCTTTCTTT.

For this clone: The same CDR3 arises from other DNA sequences in this sample as well. V and J are TRBV7-2 and TRBJ2-7; D may be TRBD2 (7 bases). This CDR3 is 14 amino acids long. Germline CDR1 SGHTA, CDR2 FQGNSA. V lost 5 bases, J lost 4 bases, and 15 bases lay in between. The CDR3 is CASSLGGGSYEQYF. CDR3 DNA sequence: TGTGCCAGCAGCCTCGGGGGCGGGAGTTACGAGCAGTACTTC.

The rearrangement uses TRBV7-2 and TRBJ2-5, with D possibly matching TRBD2 (6 bases). Looked up from germline, CDR1 is SGHTA and CDR2 is FQGNSA. This CDR3 has 16 amino acids. Between the trimmed V and J ends, which lost 7 bases and 5 bases, there was a span of 23 bases. The CDR3 DNA is TGTGCCAGCACCCTAAGGGCTAATCGGAGGGAGGAGACCCAGTACTTC. It codes for CASTLRANRREETQYF.

The CDR3 spells CASSPRGQPHEKLFF. The CDR3 coding sequence is TGTGCCAGCAGCCCGAGGGGACAGCCTCATGAAAAACTGTTTTTT. The V gene is TRBV9, the J gene TRBJ1-4; 7 bases agree with TRBD1. V was pared by 4 bases and J by 6 bases, with 9 bases of the junction left unmatched. The CDR3 length is 15 residues. Germline V gene sequence: CDR1 SGDLS, CDR2 YYNGEE. Variable domain in full (rest from reference TRBV9 and TRBJ1-4): DSGVTQTPKHLITATGQRVTLRCSPRSGDLSVYWYQQSLDQGLQFLIQYYNGEERAKGNILERFSAQQFPDLHSELNLSSLELGDSALYFCASSPRGQPHEKLFFGSGTQLSVL.

The rearrangement joins TRBV5-1 to TRBJ2-7, with TRBD2 matching over 9 bases. Germline lookup yields CDR1 SGHRS and CDR2 YFSETQ. Unmatched junction bases numbered 5, after V lost 0 bases and J lost 4 bases. The CDR3 consists of 15 residues. In DNA, the CDR3 is TGCGCCAGCAGCTTGGTAACTAGCGGGCCGTACGAGCAGTACTTC. It translates to CASSLVTSGPYEQYF.

The chain employs TRBV6-5 and TRBJ2-7; TRBD1 is a possible D gene (5 bases). The V and J ends lost 7 bases and 6 bases respectively, with 16 bases between them. The germline gives CDR1 MNHEY, CDR2 SVGAGI. The CDR3 has 13 residues. This CDR3 reads CASTEYAGSEQYF. The CDR3 DNA sequence: TGTGCCAGCACCGAATATGCAGGGTCCGAGCAGTACTTC.

This clone was counted a few times. The V gene is TRBV18, the J gene TRBJ1-1; D gene ambiguous. The CDR3 spans 12 residues. Germline CDR1 is KGHSH and CDR2 is LQKENI. V gave up 6 bases and J gave up 8 bases, with 13 bases separating them. The CDR3 loop reads CASSPYRREAFF. The CDR3 DNA follows: TGTGCCAGCTCTCCATACCGGCGGGAAGCTTTCTTT. The variable domain in full, with the rest retrieved from reference TRBV18 and TRBJ1-1, is NAGVMQNPRHLVRRRGQEARLRCSPMKGHSHVYWYRQLPEEGLKFMVYLQKENIIDESGMPKERFSAEFPKEGPSILRIQQVVRGDSAAYFCASSPYRREAFFGQGTRLTVV.

The CDR3 DNA reads TGTGCCAGTAGACCCCTAGCGGGAAGCACAGATACGCAGTATTTT. It encodes CASRPLAGSTDTQYF. V is TRBV19 and J is TRBJ2-3; 9 bases match TRBD2. The CDR3 has 15 residues. Trimming cost V 6 bases and J 0 bases; bases outside gene matches: 4. Germline V lookup: CDR1 LNHDA, CDR2 SQIVND (reference sequence). The full variable domain, with the rest looked up from reference TRBV19 and TRBJ2-3, is DGGITQSPKYLFRKEGQNVTLSCEQNLNHDAMYWYRQDPGQGLRLIYYSQIVNDFQKGDIAEGYSVSREKKESFPLTVTSAQKNPTAFYLCASRPLAGSTDTQYFGPGTRLTVL.

This clone was seen once. This rearrangement joins TRBV28 to TRBJ1-5; D is possibly TRBD1 (6 bases). V was cut by 8 bases and J by 5 bases, with 13 bases left in between. Germline V CDR1 and CDR2: MDHEN, SYDVKM. The CDR3 consists of 13 residues. The CDR3 reads CASGRTDYQPQHF. CDR3 nucleotides: TGTGCCAGCGGTCGGACAGATTATCAGCCCCAGCATTTT.